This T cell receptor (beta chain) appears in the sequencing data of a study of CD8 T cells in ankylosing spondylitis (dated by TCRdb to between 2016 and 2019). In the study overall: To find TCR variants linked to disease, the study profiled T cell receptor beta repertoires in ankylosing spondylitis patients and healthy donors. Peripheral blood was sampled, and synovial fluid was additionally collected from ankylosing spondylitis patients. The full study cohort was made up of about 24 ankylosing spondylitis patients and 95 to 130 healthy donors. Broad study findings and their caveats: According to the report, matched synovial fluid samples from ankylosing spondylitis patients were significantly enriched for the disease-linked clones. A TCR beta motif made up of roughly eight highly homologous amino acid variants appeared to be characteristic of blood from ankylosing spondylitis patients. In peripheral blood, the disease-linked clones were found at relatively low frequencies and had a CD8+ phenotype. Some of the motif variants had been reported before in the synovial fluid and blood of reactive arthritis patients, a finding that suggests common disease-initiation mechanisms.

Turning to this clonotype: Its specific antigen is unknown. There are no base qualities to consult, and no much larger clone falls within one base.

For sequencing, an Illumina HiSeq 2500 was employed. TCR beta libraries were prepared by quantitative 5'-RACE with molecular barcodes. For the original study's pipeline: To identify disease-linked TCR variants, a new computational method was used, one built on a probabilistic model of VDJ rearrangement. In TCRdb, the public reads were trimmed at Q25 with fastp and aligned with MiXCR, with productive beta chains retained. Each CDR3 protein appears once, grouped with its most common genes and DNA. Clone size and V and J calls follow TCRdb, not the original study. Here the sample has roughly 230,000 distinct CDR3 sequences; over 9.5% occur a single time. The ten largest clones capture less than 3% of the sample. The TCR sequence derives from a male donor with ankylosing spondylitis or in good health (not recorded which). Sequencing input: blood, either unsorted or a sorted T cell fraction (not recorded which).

The CDR3 sequence is CASSLEFWPGSNEQFF. The DNA is as follows: TGTGCCAGCAGCTTAGAGTTCTGGCCAGGGAGCAATGAGCAGTTCTTC. This chain joins TRBV7-2 to TRBJ2-1; the D element could tentatively be TRBD1 or TRBD2, as 5 bases agree for each. The CDR3 goes from the cysteine to the phenylalanine over 16 residues. Only the CDR3 region is kept as DNA, spanning 48 bases read in frame from base 1. The CDR1 and CDR2 encoded by the germline V gene are SGHTA and FQGNSA. The junction carries 16 bases between V and J, which are trimmed by 1 base and 6 bases respectively.